What follows are 18 T cell receptor beta chains derived from one specimen sequenced in a study of T cell repertoires in ileal Crohn's disease. Measured with immunoSEQ multiplex PCR; TCRdb has only the in-frame clones, and not every one. The sample records roughly 15,000 clones, about 70% being singletons. Sample time point: inflamed ileum from the surgical specimen. The sequencing input was ileal tissue. All receptors come from an adult with Crohn's disease.

The J gene is TRBJ2-3, the V gene TRBV7-2; 13 positions agree with TRBD2. The germline gives CDR1 SGHTA, CDR2 FQGNSA. J lost 6 bases, V lost 3 bases, and 6 bases had no gene match. CDR3 length: 16 residues. In DNA form, the CDR3 reads TGTGCCAGCAGCTTGGGGGCGACTAGCGGGAGGGATACGCAGTATTTT. Translated: CASSLGATSGRDTQYF. Filled out from reference TRBV7-2 and TRBJ2-3, the complete variable domain reads GAGVSQSPSNKVTEKGKDVELRCDPISGHTALYWYRQSLGQGLEFLIYFQGNSAPDKSGLPSDRFSAERTGGSVSTLTIQRTQQEDSAVYLCASSLGATSGRDTQYFGPGTRLTVL.

The CDR3 here is CASSADRRRTEAFF. Written as DNA, the CDR3 is TGTGCCAGCAGTGCCGACAGGCGGAGGACTGAAGCTTTCTTT. The chain carries TRBV6-1 and TRBJ1-1, with D perhaps TRBD1 (6 bases). This CDR3 comprises 14 residues. CDR1 is MNHNS and CDR2 is SASEGT in the germline V gene. Trimming pared 4 bases from V and 5 bases from J, leaving 14 bases between.

This rearrangement joins TRBV29-1 to TRBJ1-4; TRBD1 agrees at 10 bases. After removal of 1 base from V and 10 bases from J, the junction contained 15 bases not matched to a gene. Germline V CDR1 and CDR2: SQVTM, ANQGSEA. The CDR3 has 17 amino acids. The CDR3 spells CSVEGFQTGGAFRKLFF. For the CDR3, the DNA is TGCAGCGTTGAAGGGTTCCAGACAGGGGGCGCGTTCCGAAAACTGTTTTTT.

The chain joins TRBV7-9 to TRBJ2-7; maybe TRBD2 (6 bases). CDR3 length equals 14 residues. Between the trimmed V and J ends, which lost 5 bases and 2 bases, there was a span of 13 bases. Germline V CDR1 and CDR2: SEHNR, FQNEAQ (reference sequence). CDR3 residues: CASSPGTETYEQYF. The CDR3, as DNA: TGTGCCAGCAGCCCGGGGACTGAAACCTACGAGCAGTACTTC.

This rearrangement joins TRBV15 to TRBJ2-2; D is undetermined. V lost 1 base to trimming and J lost 0 bases, with 6 bases between them. Germline loops: CDR1 LNHNV, CDR2 YYDKDF (reference sequence). The length of the CDR3 is 15 residues. The CDR3 DNA is TGTGCCACCAGCAGAGGGCCCTCGAACACCGGGGAGCTGTTTTTT. Residues: CATSRGPSNTGELFF.

This clone was observed a few times. V is TRBV9 and J is TRBJ1-2; D is possibly TRBD1 (6 bases). CDR3 size: 14 residues. Germline CDR1 SGDLS, CDR2 YYNGEE. The germline V and J ends were trimmed by 3 bases and 2 bases, with 11 bases remaining between them. The CDR3 loop reads CASSEGGTNYGYTF. The CDR3 region has the DNA TGTGCCAGCAGCGAGGGGGGGACAAACTATGGCTACACCTTC.

The chain combines TRBV5-6 with TRBJ2-3, with no clear D. The CDR3 has 15 residues. V gave up 4 bases and J gave up 4 bases, with 16 bases separating them. From germline, CDR1 is SGHDT and CDR2 YYEEEE. The CDR3 region has the DNA TGTGCCAGCAGCACCCGGGTCTCTTACGCAGATACGCAGTATTTT. Translation gives CASSTRVSYADTQYF.

The chain couples TRBV5-1 to TRBJ2-1; 13 positions match TRBD2. J gave up 4 bases and V 5 bases, and 3 bases lay outside the gene matches. This CDR3 region has 15 residues. Germline values: CDR1 SGHRS, CDR2 YFSETQ. CDR3 region: CASRGTSGAYNEQFF. The CDR3 DNA reads TGCGCCAGCAGGGGGACTAGCGGGGCATACAATGAGCAGTTCTTC. Complete variable domain (other parts from reference TRBV5-1 and TRBJ2-1): KAGVTQTPRYLIKTRGQQVTLSCSPISGHRSVSWYQQTPGQGLQFLFEYFSETQRNKGNFPGRFSGRQFSNSRSEMNVSTLELGDSALYLCASRGTSGAYNEQFFGPGTRLTVL.

This sequence joins TRBV6-6 and TRBJ2-7, with no clear D. The CDR3 runs 13 residues. Germline values: CDR1 MNHNY, CDR2 SVGAGI (reference sequence). V was clipped by 2 bases and J by 3 bases, with 8 bases between them. The CDR3 region is CASSYGSGYEQYF. The DNA for the CDR3 is TGTGCCAGCAGTTACGGGTCTGGCTACGAGCAGTACTTC.

The chain links TRBV9 to TRBJ2-3; D is perhaps TRBD2 (5 bases). The germline CDR1 and CDR2 sequences are SGDLS and YYNGEE. V was pared by 4 bases and J by 4 bases, with 16 bases between. The CDR3 length is 15 residues. The CDR3 spells CASSPASYVSDTQYF. The DNA of the CDR3 is TGTGCCAGCAGCCCGGCTAGCTATGTGTCAGATACGCAGTATTTT.

This chain connects TRBV5-6 to TRBJ2-4, with D uncertain. V dropped 5 bases and J dropped 2 bases, with 11 bases sitting between them. Per germline, CDR1 SGHDT and CDR2 YYEEEE. The CDR3 contains 14 residues. The CDR3 sequence is CASSFKDTKNIQYF. The CDR3 DNA reads TGTGCCAGCAGTTTTAAGGATACCAAAAACATTCAGTACTTC.

The chain links TRBV2 to TRBJ1-6; D unresolved. Germline-derived CDR1 and CDR2 are SNHLY and FYNNEI. The CDR3 is 14 amino acids. V gave up 1 base and J gave up 6 bases, with 7 bases separating them. The CDR3 loop is CASSEVGSNSPLHF. For the CDR3, the DNA is TGTGCCAGCAGTGAAGTAGGGAGTAATTCACCCCTCCACTTT.

J is TRBJ1-5 and V is TRBV10-2; tentative D call: TRBD1 (6 bases). The V gene lost 5 bases and the J gene lost 2 bases, with 10 bases spanning the gap. The CDR3 sequence is 14 residues long. Germline V gives CDR1 WSHSY, CDR2 SAAADI. CDR3 sequence: CASSLQGGNQPQHF. CDR3 nucleotide sequence: TGCGCCAGCAGTCTACAGGGAGGCAATCAGCCCCAGCATTTT.

The genes are TRBV27 and TRBJ2-5; a possible D gene is TRBD2 (5 bases). Trimming removed 7 bases from V and 2 bases from J, with 11 bases in between. This CDR3 has 13 amino acids. Germline V lookup: CDR1 MNHEY, CDR2 SMNVEV (reference sequence). CDR3 in amino acids: CASKPTGQETQYF. As DNA, the CDR3 is TGTGCCAGCAAGCCCACGGGGCAAGAGACCCAGTACTTC.

This clone counts as large. The J gene is TRBJ1-2, the V gene TRBV5-6; unclear D gene. Trimming took 0 bases from V and 0 from J, leaving 12 bases between them. Per germline, CDR1 SGHDT and CDR2 YYEEEE. This CDR3 is built from 16 residues. CDR3 sequence reads: CASSLDSIAANYGYTF. The DNA for the CDR3 is TGTGCCAGCAGCTTGGACAGCATAGCTGCTAACTATGGCTACACCTTC.

The chain employs TRBV5-5 and TRBJ1-4, with TRBD1 identical over 9 bases. Germline V gives CDR1 SGHKS, CDR2 YYEKEE (reference sequence). This CDR3 has 14 residues. Trimming cost V 1 base and J 8 bases; bases outside gene matches: 3. CDR3 DNA: TGTGCCAGCAGCTTGACAGGGGGCTACGAAAAACTGTTTTTT. This sequence encodes CASSLTGGYEKLFF.

This chain uses TRBV15 with TRBJ1-6, with D tentatively TRBD1 (6 bases). CDR1 LNHNV and CDR2 YYDKDF come from the germline V gene (reference sequence). The germline V and J ends were trimmed by 2 bases and 6 bases, with 11 bases remaining between them. The CDR3 length is 15 residues. CDR3 residues: CATSRYDRTNSPLHF. DNA of the CDR3: TGTGCCACCAGCAGATACGACAGGACTAATTCACCCCTCCACTTT.

This clone has a handful of counts. The same CDR3 also results from other DNA sequences found in this sample. The V gene is TRBV27, the J gene TRBJ2-3; the D call may be TRBD1 or TRBD2 (5 bases each). The germline V and J ends were trimmed by 6 bases and 0 bases, with 16 bases remaining between them. The CDR3 sequence is 16 residues long. Germline CDR1 MNHEY, CDR2 SMNVEV (reference sequence). The CDR3 sequence is CASSPGTQVSTDTQYF. CDR3 nucleotides: TGTGCCAGCAGCCCAGGGACGCAGGTTAGCACAGATACGCAGTATTTT.